The next 28 T cell receptor beta chains were all read from a single sample in a study of T cell responses to AZD1222 COVID-19 vaccine. Produced via immunoSEQ multiplex PCR; TCRdb's table is partial and in-frame only. The sample has some 180,000 clones; about 89% are singletons. The source was peripheral blood, collected 28 days after the second AZD1222 dose. All receptors come from an adult who received the AZD1222 COVID-19 vaccine.

This clone was counted a single time. This sequence joins TRBV7-2 and TRBJ1-5; no clear D gene. V lost 8 bases, J lost 2 bases, and 13 bases lay in between. The CDR3 covers 14 residues. Germline V lookup: CDR1 SGHTA, CDR2 FQGNSA. The CDR3 nucleotides read TGTGCCAGCGGTCCCGGGTATGGCAATCAGCCCCAGCATTTT. Its protein product is CASGPGYGNQPQHF.

The rearrangement links TRBV5-6 to TRBJ2-5, with 11 bases that match TRBD2. The CDR3 spans 17 residues. CDR1 is SGHDT and CDR2 is YYEEEE in the germline V gene. The trim removed 4 bases at V and 3 bases at J, leaving 11 bases unmatched. The CDR3 loop reads CASSLTSGISPEETQYF. The DNA of the CDR3 is TGTGCCAGCAGCCTGACTAGCGGGATTTCCCCTGAAGAGACCCAGTACTTC.

The rearrangement joins TRBV24-1 to TRBJ2-2; D call uncertain. V lost 2 bases and J 0 bases, leaving 9 bases between the germline ends. Germline assignment: CDR1 KGHDR and CDR2 SFDVKD. The CDR3 length is 16 residues. CDR3 protein: CATSDSASSNTGELFF. CDR3 DNA sequence: TGTGCCACCAGTGATTCGGCGAGCTCGAACACCGGGGAGCTGTTTTTT.

The rearrangement uses TRBV11-2 and TRBJ2-3, with no clear D. The V gene's germline CDR1 is SGHAT and CDR2 FQNNGV. Trimming took 1 base from V and 4 from J, leaving 15 bases between them. The CDR3 extends over 16 amino acids. The CDR3 protein is CASSLARNSRADTQYF. For the CDR3, the DNA is TGTGCCAGCAGCTTAGCGCGCAATTCAAGGGCAGATACGCAGTATTTT.

The chain employs TRBV11-2 and TRBJ1-3, with 9 bases matching TRBD1. Trimming took 4 bases from V and 2 from J; bases not matched to a gene: 6. The CDR3 length is 16 residues. Germline CDR1 is SGHAT and CDR2 is FQNNGV. The CDR3 is CASSSRTGGPGNTIYF. The DNA for the CDR3 is TGTGCCAGCAGCTCCCGTACAGGGGGCCCTGGAAACACCATATATTTT.

The genes are TRBV5-1 and TRBJ2-7, with 8 bases aligning to TRBD1. The V gene's germline CDR1 is SGHRS and CDR2 YFSETQ. This CDR3 is 14 amino acids long. Trimming took 5 bases from V and 1 from J; bases not matched to a gene: 5. As DNA, the CDR3 is TGCGCCAGCAGGACCGGGACAGGATCCTACGAGCAGTACTTC. Protein: CASRTGTGSYEQYF. Drawing the rest from reference TRBV5-1 and TRBJ2-7, the complete variable domain is KAGVTQTPRYLIKTRGQQVTLSCSPISGHRSVSWYQQTPGQGLQFLFEYFSETQRNKGNFPGRFSGRQFSNSRSEMNVSTLELGDSALYLCASRTGTGSYEQYFGPGTRLTVT.

J is TRBJ2-5 and V is TRBV6-1, with 10 bases that match TRBD2. Germline V gene sequence: CDR1 MNHNS, CDR2 SASEGT. The CDR3 has 17 residues. V trimming: 4 bases; J trimming: 2 bases; junction bases outside the gene matches: 10. CDR3 sequence: CASSGASGSPLQETQYF. In DNA form, the CDR3 reads TGTGCCAGCAGTGGGGCTAGCGGGAGCCCTCTTCAAGAGACCCAGTACTTC.

Worth noting for this clone: Other nucleotide sequences from this sample produce the same CDR3. The chain employs TRBV5-1 and TRBJ2-1, with D perhaps matching TRBD2 (6 bases). Germline V gene lookup returns CDR1 SGHRS and CDR2 YFSETQ. V lost 6 bases and J 0 bases, leaving 13 bases between the germline ends. The CDR3 extends over 15 amino acids. The CDR3 reads CASTRDSSSYNEQFF. CDR3 sequence (DNA): TGCGCCAGCACTCGGGACTCGAGCTCCTACAATGAGCAGTTCTTC.

This chain links TRBV30 with TRBJ2-7; D might be TRBD1 (5 bases). CDR1 GTSNPN and CDR2 SVGIG come from the germline V gene (reference sequence). Trimming cost V 4 bases and J 5 bases, with 15 bases left between them. This CDR3 comprises 13 residues. CDR3 DNA: TGTGCCTGGAAGTGGGGTCAGGGAAACGAGCAGTACTTC. As protein: CAWKWGQGNEQYF.

This chain connects TRBV5-8 to TRBJ1-5, with 10 positions matching TRBD1. The CDR3 spans 14 residues. With V trimmed by 6 bases and J by 5 bases, 5 bases remained unmatched. Germline CDR1 reads SGHTS; CDR2 reads YDEGEE. CDR3 residues: CASTGQGVYQPQHF. The DNA of the CDR3 is TGTGCCAGCACTGGACAGGGGGTTTATCAGCCCCAGCATTTT.

The gene calls are TRBV9 and TRBJ2-2, with 9 bases matching TRBD1. This CDR3 has 14 amino acids. After removal of 4 bases from V and 6 bases from J, the junction contained 4 bases not matched to a gene. CDR1 and CDR2 from the germline V gene are SGDLS and YYNGEE. Here the CDR3 reads CASSLYRGPGELFF. The CDR3 DNA sequence: TGTGCCAGCAGCTTATACAGGGGGCCCGGGGAGCTGTTTTTT.

The chain links TRBV27 to TRBJ2-7, with D hard to call. The CDR3 is 14 amino acids. Germline-derived CDR1 and CDR2 are MNHEY and SMNVEV (reference sequence). V dropped 2 bases and J dropped 6 bases, with 14 bases sitting between them. The CDR3 sequence: CASSLTGGPGEQYF. The CDR3 DNA reads as TGTGCCAGCAGTTTAACCGGTGGTCCGGGCGAGCAGTACTTC.

This chain links TRBV7-8 with TRBJ1-1; the match to TRBD1 covers 7 bases. CDR1 and CDR2 from the germline V gene are SGHVS and FQNEAQ. V shed 4 bases, J shed 8 bases, and the junction held 13 bases outside the gene matches. The CDR3 has 15 amino acids. CDR3: CASSSTNTGTAEAFF. The CDR3 DNA reads as TGTGCCAGCAGCTCAACAAATACCGGGACAGCCGAAGCTTTCTTT.

This chain uses TRBV4-1 with TRBJ2-7; unclear D gene. Germline V gene data show CDR1 as MGHRA and CDR2 as YSYEKL. Trimming removed 3 bases at V and 2 bases at J, with 14 bases between. This CDR3 has 15 amino acids. The CDR3 reads CASSHMTGGPYEQYF. DNA of the CDR3: TGCGCCAGCAGCCATATGACGGGTGGCCCCTACGAGCAGTACTTC.

V and J are TRBV14 and TRBJ2-3, with D maybe TRBD1 (5 bases). CDR1 and CDR2 (germline): SGHDN, FVKESK. Between the trimmed V and J ends, which lost 0 bases and 6 bases, there was a span of 13 bases. The CDR3 covers 15 residues. CDR3 nucleotides: TGTGCCAGCAGCCAAGATGTCGCCAGGGCGGATACGCAGTATTTT. This translates into CASSQDVARADTQYF.

This rearrangement joins TRBV6-5 to TRBJ2-3; TRBD1 agrees at 7 bases. This CDR3 spans 12 amino acids. The V gene's germline CDR1 is MNHEY and CDR2 SVGAGI. V shed 8 bases and J 9 bases; nucleotides not matched to a gene: 8. The CDR3 nucleotides are TGTGCCAGCGAAAGAACAGGGGTAACGCAGTATTTT. Protein product: CASERTGVTQYF.

This chain links TRBV15 with TRBJ2-5, with D possibly matching TRBD2 (6 bases). Germline assignment: CDR1 LNHNV and CDR2 YYDKDF (reference sequence). V was pared by 0 bases and J by 2 bases, with 7 bases between. This CDR3 is built from 14 residues. The CDR3 DNA follows: TGTGCCACCAGCAGAGATCGGGAGCAAGAGACCCAGTACTTC. This encodes CATSRDREQETQYF.

The V gene is TRBV29-1, the J gene TRBJ2-3; 8 nucleotides line up with TRBD1. The CDR3 loop spans 14 amino acids. V dropped 5 bases and J dropped 4; count of bases not matched to a gene: 8. Germline CDR1 and CDR2: SQVTM and ANQGSEA. The CDR3: CSVFGQGVADTQYF. The CDR3 DNA sequence: TGCAGCGTTTTCGGACAGGGCGTCGCAGATACGCAGTATTTT.

The count of this clone is one. J is TRBJ2-1 and V is TRBV7-3; D is ambiguous. Germline V gene lookup returns CDR1 SGHTA and CDR2 FQGTGA. The CDR3 contains 15 residues. Trimming left V 5 bases short and J 0 bases short, with 11 bases between. The CDR3 DNA sequence: TGTGCCAGCAGCCCCCTGCCAAGCTCCTACAATGAGCAGTTCTTC. Translation: CASSPLPSSYNEQFF.

The chain links TRBV19 to TRBJ2-1, with TRBD2 matching 14 bases. Germline V gene lookup returns CDR1 LNHDA and CDR2 SQIVND (reference sequence). The CDR3 covers 17 residues. The trim removed 8 bases at V and 8 bases at J, leaving 14 bases unmatched. In nucleotides, the CDR3 is TGTGCCAGTCGAAAAGCCGGGACTAGCGGGAGTCAGGATGAGCAGTTCTTC. It is translated as CASRKAGTSGSQDEQFF.

This chain links TRBV7-3 with TRBJ2-7; the match to TRBD1 covers 8 bases. The CDR3 runs 13 residues. V lost 5 bases and J lost 6; bases outside the gene matches: 6. Germline CDR1 is SGHTA and CDR2 is FQGTGA. The CDR3 spells CASSAGTGGEQYF. CDR3 bases: TGTGCCAGCAGCGCCGGGACAGGCGGCGAGCAGTACTTC.

The genes are TRBV18 and TRBJ2-3; 7 nucleotides agree with TRBD2. The V gene's germline CDR1 is KGHSH and CDR2 LQKENI. V lost 2 bases and J lost 3; bases outside the gene matches: 5. The CDR3 runs to 15 residues. CDR3 DNA: TGTGCCAGCTCACCAGGAGCGGGAAAAACAGATACGCAGTATTTT. This translates into CASSPGAGKTDTQYF. The full variable domain, its missing parts supplied by reference TRBV18 and TRBJ2-3, is NAGVMQNPRHLVRRRGQEARLRCSPMKGHSHVYWYRQLPEEGLKFMVYLQKENIIDESGMPKERFSAEFPKEGPSILRIQQVVRGDSAAYFCASSPGAGKTDTQYFGPGTRLTVL.

The chain couples TRBV6-2 or TRBV6-3 to TRBJ1-1; no reliable D call. The CDR3 is 15 amino acids. V was trimmed by 0 bases and J by 2 bases, leaving 10 bases between them. Per germline, CDR1 MNHEY and CDR2 SVGEGT. The CDR3 loop reads CASSYSRKGNTEAFF. The CDR3 region has the DNA TGTGCCAGCAGTTACTCGAGGAAGGGAAACACTGAAGCTTTCTTT.

The chain has TRBV27 and TRBJ1-2; 8 bases fit TRBD1. V lost 5 bases to trimming and J lost 4 bases; unmatched junction nucleotides: 9. The CDR3 runs to 15 residues. Germline V gene lookup returns CDR1 MNHEY and CDR2 SMNVEV (reference sequence). The CDR3 DNA sequence: TGTGCCAGCAGTCCTCTGACAGGGGCGCCCTATGGCTACACCTTC. Residues: CASSPLTGAPYGYTF.

The chain couples TRBV19 to TRBJ2-7; TRBD1 or TRBD2 may be the D gene (5 bases each). CDR3 length: 18 amino acids. V gave up 9 bases and J gave up 5 bases, with 32 bases separating them. Germline CDR1 and CDR2: LNHDA and SQIVND (reference sequence). CDR3 nucleotides: TGTGCCAGCCCCTCCGCCCCGCAGGGACCAAAATCCTTCCACGAGCAGTACTTC. Protein sequence: CASPSAPQGPKSFHEQYF.

The chain joins TRBV7-9 to TRBJ2-7; D call uncertain. CDR1 and CDR2 from the germline V gene are SEHNR and FQNEAQ (reference sequence). The CDR3 has 13 residues. V lost 5 bases, J lost 5 bases, and 13 bases lay in between. CDR3 sequence reads: CASSVTQAHEQYF. The CDR3, as DNA: TGTGCCAGCAGCGTTACCCAGGCCCACGAGCAGTACTTC. Together with reference TRBV7-9 and TRBJ2-7, the CDR3 gives the full variable domain: DTGVSQNPRHKITKRGQNVTFRCDPISEHNRLYWYRQTLGQGPEFLTYFQNEAQLEKSRLLSDRFSAERPKGSFSTLEIQRTEQGDSAMYLCASSVTQAHEQYFGPGTRLTVT.

This sequence joins TRBV6-5 and TRBJ2-7; TRBD1 might be the D (6 bases). Germline loops: CDR1 MNHEY, CDR2 SVGAGI. This CDR3 is built from 14 residues. The V and J ends lost 2 bases and 2 bases respectively, with 10 bases between them. The CDR3 DNA reads as TGTGCCAGCAGTTACAACAGGGAACCCTACGAGCAGTACTTC. It codes for CASSYNREPYEQYF.

This clone was detected a few times. The CDR3 region has the DNA TGTGCCAGCAGTTACTCGAGTAAGGGGAGTGGCTACACCTTC. It is translated as CASSYSSKGSGYTF. The chain is built from TRBV6-2 or TRBV6-3 and TRBJ1-2; D may be TRBD1 (5 bases). V was cut by 0 bases and J by 7 bases, with 12 bases left in between. CDR1 and CDR2 (germline): MNHEY, SVGEGT. CDR3 size: 14 residues.